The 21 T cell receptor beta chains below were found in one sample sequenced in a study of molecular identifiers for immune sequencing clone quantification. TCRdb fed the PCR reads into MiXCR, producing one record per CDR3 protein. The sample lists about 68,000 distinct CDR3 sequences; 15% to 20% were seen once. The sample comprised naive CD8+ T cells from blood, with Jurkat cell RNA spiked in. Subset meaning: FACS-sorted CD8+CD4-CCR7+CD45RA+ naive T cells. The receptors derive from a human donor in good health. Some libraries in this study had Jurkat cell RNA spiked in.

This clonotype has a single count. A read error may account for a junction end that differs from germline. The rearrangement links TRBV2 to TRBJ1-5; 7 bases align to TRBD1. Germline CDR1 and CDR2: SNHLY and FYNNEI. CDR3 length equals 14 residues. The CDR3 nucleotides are TGTGCCAGCTGCTTGACAGGGAGCAATCGGCCCCAGCATTTT. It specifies CASCLTGSNRPQHF.

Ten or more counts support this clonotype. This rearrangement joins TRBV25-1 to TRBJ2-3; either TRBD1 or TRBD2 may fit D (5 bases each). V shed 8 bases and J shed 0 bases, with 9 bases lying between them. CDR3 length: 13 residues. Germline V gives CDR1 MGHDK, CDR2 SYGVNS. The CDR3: CASRDLSTDTQYF. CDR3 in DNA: TGTGCCAGCCGGGACCTCAGCACAGATACGCAGTATTTT.

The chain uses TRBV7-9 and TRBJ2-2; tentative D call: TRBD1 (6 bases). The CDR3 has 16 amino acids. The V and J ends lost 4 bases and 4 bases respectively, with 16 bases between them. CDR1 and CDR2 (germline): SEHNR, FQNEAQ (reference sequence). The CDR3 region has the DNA TGTGCCAGCAGCTCATCCCTTGGGGGCAGCACCGGGGAGCTGTTTTTT. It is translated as CASSSSLGGSTGELFF.

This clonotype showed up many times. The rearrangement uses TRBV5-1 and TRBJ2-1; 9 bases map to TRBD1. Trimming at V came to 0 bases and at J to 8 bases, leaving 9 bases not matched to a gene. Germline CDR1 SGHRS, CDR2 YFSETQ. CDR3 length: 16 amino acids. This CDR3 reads CASSLVSGTGSYEQFF. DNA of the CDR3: TGCGCCAGCAGCTTGGTGTCCGGGACAGGGAGTTATGAGCAGTTCTTC.

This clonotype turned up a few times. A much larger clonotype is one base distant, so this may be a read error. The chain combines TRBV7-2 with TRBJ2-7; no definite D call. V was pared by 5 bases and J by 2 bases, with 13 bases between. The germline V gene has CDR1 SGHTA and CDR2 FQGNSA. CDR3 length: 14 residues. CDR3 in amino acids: CASSRPSSPYEQYF. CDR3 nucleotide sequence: TGTGCCAGCAGCCGACCGAGCAGCCCCTACGAGCAGTACTTC.

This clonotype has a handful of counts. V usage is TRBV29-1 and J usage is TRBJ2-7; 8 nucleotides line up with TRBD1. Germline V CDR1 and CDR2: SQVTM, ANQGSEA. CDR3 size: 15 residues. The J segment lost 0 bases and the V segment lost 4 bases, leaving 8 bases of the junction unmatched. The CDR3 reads CSVARPGTGSYEQYF. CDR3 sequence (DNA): TGCAGCGTTGCACGACCCGGGACAGGCTCCTACGAGCAGTACTTC.

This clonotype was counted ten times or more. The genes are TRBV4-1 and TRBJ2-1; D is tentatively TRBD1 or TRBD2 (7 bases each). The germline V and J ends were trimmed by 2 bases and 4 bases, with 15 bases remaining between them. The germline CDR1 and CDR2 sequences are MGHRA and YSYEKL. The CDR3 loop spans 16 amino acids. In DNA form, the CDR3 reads TGCGCCAGCAGCCAATTTCAGGGGGGGCCTTACAATGAGCAGTTCTTC. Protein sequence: CASSQFQGGPYNEQFF.

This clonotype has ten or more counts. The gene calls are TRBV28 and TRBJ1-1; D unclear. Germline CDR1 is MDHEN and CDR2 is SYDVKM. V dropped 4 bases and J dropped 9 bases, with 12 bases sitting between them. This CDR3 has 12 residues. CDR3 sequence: CASSSPTSKAFF. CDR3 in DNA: TGTGCCAGCAGTTCCCCCACCAGTAAAGCTTTCTTT.

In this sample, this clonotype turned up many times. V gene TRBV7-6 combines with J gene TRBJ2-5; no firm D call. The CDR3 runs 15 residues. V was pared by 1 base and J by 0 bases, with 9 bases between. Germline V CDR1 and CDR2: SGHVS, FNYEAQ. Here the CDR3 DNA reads TGTGCCAGCAGCTTAGTCGCCCAGTACCAAGAGACCCAGTACTTC. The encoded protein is CASSLVAQYQETQYF.

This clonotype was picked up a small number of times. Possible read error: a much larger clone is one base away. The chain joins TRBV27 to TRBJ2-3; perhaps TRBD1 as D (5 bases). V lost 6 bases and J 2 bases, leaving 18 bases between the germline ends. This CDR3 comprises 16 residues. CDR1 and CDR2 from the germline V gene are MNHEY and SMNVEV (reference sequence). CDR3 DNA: TGTGCCAGCAGCGCAACCTTGGGGCTCCACACAGATACGCAGTATTTT. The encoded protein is CASSATLGLHTDTQYF.

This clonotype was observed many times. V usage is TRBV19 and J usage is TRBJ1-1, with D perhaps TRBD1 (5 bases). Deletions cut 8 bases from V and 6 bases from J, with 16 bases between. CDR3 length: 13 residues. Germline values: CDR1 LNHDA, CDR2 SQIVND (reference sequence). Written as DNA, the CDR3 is TGTGCCAGTCTATTGAGTGGGGGGGCTGAAGCTTTCTTT. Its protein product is CASLLSGGAEAFF.

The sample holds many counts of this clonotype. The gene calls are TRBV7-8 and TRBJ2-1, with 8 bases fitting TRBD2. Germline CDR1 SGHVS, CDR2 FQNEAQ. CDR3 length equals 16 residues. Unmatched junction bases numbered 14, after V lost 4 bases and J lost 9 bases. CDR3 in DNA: TGTGCCAGCAGCTCCAACCCCGGGATAGCGGGAACTGAGCAGTTCTTC. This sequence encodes CASSSNPGIAGTEQFF.

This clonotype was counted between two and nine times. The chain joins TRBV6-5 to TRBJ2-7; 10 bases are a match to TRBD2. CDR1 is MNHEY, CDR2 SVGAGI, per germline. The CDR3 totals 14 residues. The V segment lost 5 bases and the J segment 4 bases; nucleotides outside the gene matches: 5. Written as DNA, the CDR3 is TGTGCCAGCAGTCTAGCGGGAGCGATTTACGAGCAGTACTTC. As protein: CASSLAGAIYEQYF.

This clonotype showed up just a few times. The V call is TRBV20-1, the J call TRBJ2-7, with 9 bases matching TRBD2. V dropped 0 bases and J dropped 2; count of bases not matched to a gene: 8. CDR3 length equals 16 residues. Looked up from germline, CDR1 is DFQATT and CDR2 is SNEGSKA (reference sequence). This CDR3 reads CSARDQNGTSTYEQYF. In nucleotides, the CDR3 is TGCAGTGCTAGAGATCAAAACGGGACTAGCACCTACGAGCAGTACTTC.

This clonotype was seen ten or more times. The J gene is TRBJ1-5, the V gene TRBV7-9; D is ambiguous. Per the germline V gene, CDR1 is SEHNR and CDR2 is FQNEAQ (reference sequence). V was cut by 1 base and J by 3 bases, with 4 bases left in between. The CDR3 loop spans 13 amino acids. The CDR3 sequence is CASSLGFNQPQHF. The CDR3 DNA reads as TGTGCCAGCAGCTTAGGTTTCAATCAGCCCCAGCATTTT. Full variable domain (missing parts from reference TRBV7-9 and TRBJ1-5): DTGVSQNPRHKITKRGQNVTFRCDPISEHNRLYWYRQTLGQGPEFLTYFQNEAQLEKSRLLSDRFSAERPKGSFSTLEIQRTEQGDSAMYLCASSLGFNQPQHFGDGTRLSIL.

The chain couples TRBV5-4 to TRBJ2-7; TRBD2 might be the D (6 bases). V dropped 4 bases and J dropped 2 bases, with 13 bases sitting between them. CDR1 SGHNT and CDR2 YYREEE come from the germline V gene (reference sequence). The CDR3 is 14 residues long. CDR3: CASSAPGLTYEQYF. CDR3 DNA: TGTGCCAGCAGCGCTCCGGGACTGACCTACGAGCAGTACTTC.

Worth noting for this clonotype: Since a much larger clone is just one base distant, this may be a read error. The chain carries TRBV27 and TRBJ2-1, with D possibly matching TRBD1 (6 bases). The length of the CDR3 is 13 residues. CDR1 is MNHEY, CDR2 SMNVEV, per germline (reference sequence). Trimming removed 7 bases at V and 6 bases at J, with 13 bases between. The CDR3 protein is CASTPRGCNEQFF. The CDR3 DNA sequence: TGTGCCAGCACTCCCAGGGGCTGCAATGAGCAGTTCTTC.

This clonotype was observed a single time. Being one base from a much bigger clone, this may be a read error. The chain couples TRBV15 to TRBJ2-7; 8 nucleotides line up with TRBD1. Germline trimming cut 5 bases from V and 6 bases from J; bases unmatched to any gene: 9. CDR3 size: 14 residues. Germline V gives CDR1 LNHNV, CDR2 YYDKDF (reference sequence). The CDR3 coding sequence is TGTGCCACCAGCTCAGGACAGGGACGAAGCGAGCAGTACTTC. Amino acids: CATSSGQGRSEQYF.

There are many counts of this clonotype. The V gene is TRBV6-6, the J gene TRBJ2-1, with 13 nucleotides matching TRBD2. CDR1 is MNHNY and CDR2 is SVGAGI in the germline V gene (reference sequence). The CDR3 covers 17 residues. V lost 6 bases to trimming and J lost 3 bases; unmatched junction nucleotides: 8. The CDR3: CASRPTSGREGYNEQFF. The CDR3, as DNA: TGTGCCAGCAGGCCCACTAGCGGGAGGGAAGGCTACAATGAGCAGTTCTTC.

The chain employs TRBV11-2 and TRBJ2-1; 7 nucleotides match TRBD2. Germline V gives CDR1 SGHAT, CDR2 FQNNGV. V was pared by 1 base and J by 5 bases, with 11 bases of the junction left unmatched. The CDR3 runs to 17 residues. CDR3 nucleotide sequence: TGTGCCAGCAGCTTAGGCCACGGACTAGGTCTCCACAATGAGCAGTTCTTC. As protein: CASSLGHGLGLHNEQFF.

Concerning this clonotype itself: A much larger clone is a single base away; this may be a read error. CDR3 amino acids: CASNAPGTSGYEQYF. The CDR3 DNA follows: TGTGCCAGCAATGCCCCCGGGACTAGCGGATACGAGCAGTACTTC. This rearrangement joins TRBV2 to TRBJ2-7; TRBD2 matches 11 bases. The germline gives CDR1 SNHLY, CDR2 FYNNEI. With V trimmed by 7 bases and J by 4 bases, 9 bases remained unmatched. The CDR3 is made up of 15 amino acids.